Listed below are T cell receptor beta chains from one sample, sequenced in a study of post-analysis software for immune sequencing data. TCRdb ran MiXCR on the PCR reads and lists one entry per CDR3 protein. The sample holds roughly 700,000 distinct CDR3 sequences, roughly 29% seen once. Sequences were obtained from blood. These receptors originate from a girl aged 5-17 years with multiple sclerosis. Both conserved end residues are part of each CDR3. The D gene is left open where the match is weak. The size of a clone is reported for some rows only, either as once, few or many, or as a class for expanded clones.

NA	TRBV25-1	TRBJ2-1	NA	CTSSDSGWDNEQFF	TGTACCAGCAGTGATAGTGGATGGGACAATGAGCAGTTCTTC
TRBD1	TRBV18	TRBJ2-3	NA	CASSPLGQSYTDTQYF	TGTGCCAGCTCACCTTTGGGACAGTCATACACAGATACGCAGTATTTT
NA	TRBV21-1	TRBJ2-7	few	CASSKWGQAIYEQYF	TGTGCCAGCAGCAAATGGGGACAGGCGATATACGAGCAGTACTTC
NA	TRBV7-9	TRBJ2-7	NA	CACSPTSSYEQYF	TGTGCCTGCAGCCCGACAAGCTCCTACGAGCAGTACTTC
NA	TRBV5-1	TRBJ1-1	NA	CASSSQGRGSEAFF	TGCGCCAGCAGCTCTCAGGGAAGGGGATCTGAAGCTTTCTTT
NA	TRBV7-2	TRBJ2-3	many	CASSYNTDTQYF	TGTGCCAGCAGCTACAACACAGATACGCAGTATTTT
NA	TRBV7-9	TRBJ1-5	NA	CASSPAGGSSNQPQHF	TGTGCCAGCAGCCCCGCCGGGGGGTCTAGCAATCAGCCCCAGCATTTT
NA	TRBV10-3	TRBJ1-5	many	CAISESRGGNQPQHF	TGTGCCATCAGTGAGTCCAGGGGAGGCAATCAGCCCCAGCATTTT
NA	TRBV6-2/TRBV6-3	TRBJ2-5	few	CASSPLGLRETQYF	TGTGCCAGCAGTCCCCTCGGCCTGCGAGAGACCCAGTACTTC
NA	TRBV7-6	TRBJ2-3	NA	CASSQMASTDTQYF	TGTGCCAGCAGCCAAATGGCTAGCACAGATACGCAGTATTTT
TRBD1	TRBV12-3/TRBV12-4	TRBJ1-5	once	CASSPRTGRDQPQHF	TGTGCCAGCAGCCCTCGGACAGGGAGGGATCAGCCCCAGCATTTT
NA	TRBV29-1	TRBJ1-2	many	CSVGVGRGTNYGYTF	TGCAGCGTTGGGGTCGGACGGGGCACCAACTATGGCTACACCTTC
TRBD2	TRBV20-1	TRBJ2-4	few	CSAREGLAGGPNIQYF	TGCAGTGCTAGAGAAGGGCTAGCGGGGGGGCCCAACATTCAGTACTTC
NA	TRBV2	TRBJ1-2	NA	CASSGVGGYGYTF	TGTGCCAGCAGTGGGGTCGGAGGGTATGGCTACACCTTC
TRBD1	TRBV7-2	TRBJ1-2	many	CASSRTGEHYGYTF	TGTGCCAGCAGCCGTACAGGGGAGCACTATGGCTACACCTTC
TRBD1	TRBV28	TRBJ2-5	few	CAGRGTAEETQYF	TGTGCCGGGAGAGGGACAGCGGAAGAGACCCAGTACTTC
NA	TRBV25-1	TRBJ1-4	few	CASSGGRDAEKLFF	TGTGCCAGCAGTGGCGGGCGCGACGCTGAAAAACTGTTTTTT
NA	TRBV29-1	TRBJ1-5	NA	CSVRNAGQPQHF	TGCAGCGTGAGAAACGCGGGTCAGCCCCAGCATTTT
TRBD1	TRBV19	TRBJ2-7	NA	CASSAGQEYEQYF	TGTGCCAGTAGCGCGGGACAGGAATACGAGCAGTACTTC
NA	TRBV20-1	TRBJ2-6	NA	CSADTGFSPSGANVLTF	TGCAGTGCTGACACCGGATTCTCCCCCTCTGGGGCCAACGTCCTGACTTTC
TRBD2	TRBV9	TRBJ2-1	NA	CASSVRLAPRDREQFF	TGTGCCAGCAGCGTCAGACTAGCGCCCCGCGATCGGGAACAGTTCTTC
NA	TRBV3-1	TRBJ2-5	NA	CASSLPSAKQETQYF	TGTGCCAGCAGCCTTCCCTCCGCCAAACAAGAGACCCAGTACTTC
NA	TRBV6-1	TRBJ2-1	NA	CATMGPRYNEQFF	TGTGCCACTATGGGACCGCGATACAATGAGCAGTTCTTC
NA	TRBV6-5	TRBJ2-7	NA	CASSRSGTVYEQYF	TGTGCCAGCAGTCGTTCCGGGACGGTCTACGAGCAGTACTTC
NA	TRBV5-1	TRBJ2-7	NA	CVSSLWAGSSYEQYF	TGCGTCAGCAGCTTGTGGGCAGGGAGCTCCTACGAGCAGTACTTC
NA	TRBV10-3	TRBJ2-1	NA	CAITTGLAGRNEQFF	TGTGCCATCACCACTGGGCTGGCGGGACGCAATGAGCAGTTCTTC
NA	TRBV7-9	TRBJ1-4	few	CASSLESSEKLFF	TGTGCCAGCAGCTTGGAAAGTAGTGAAAAACTGTTTTTT
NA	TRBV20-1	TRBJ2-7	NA	CSASLSSYEQYF	TGCAGTGCTAGTCTCAGCTCCTACGAGCAGTACTTC
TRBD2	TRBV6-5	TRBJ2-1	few	CASSYSHSGVGNEQFF	TGTGCCAGCAGTTACTCGCATAGCGGGGTGGGGAATGAGCAGTTCTTC
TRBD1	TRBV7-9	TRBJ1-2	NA	CASSLAGDRGGGYTF	TGTGCCAGCAGCTTGGCGGGGGACAGAGGGGGCGGCTACACCTTC
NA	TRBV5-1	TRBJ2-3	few	CASSLARANTDTQYF	TGCGCCAGCAGCTTGGCCCGTGCTAATACAGATACGCAGTATTTT
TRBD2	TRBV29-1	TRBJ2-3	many	CSVQSSGSLTDTQYF	TGCAGCGTCCAATCTAGCGGGAGTTTGACAGATACGCAGTATTTT
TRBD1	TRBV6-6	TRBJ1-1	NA	CASSYSTYGQGSVAFF	TGTGCCAGCAGTTACTCCACTTACGGACAGGGCTCCGTGGCTTTCTTT
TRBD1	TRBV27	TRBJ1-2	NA	CTSKGQGATYGYTF	TGTACCAGCAAAGGCCAGGGGGCGACCTATGGCTACACCTTC
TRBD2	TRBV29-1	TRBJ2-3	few	CSVETGGSDTQYF	TGCAGCGTTGAAACGGGGGGATCAGATACGCAGTATTTT
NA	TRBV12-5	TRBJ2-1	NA	CASGFSGVGDEQFF	TGTGCTAGTGGTTTCTCGGGGGTGGGCGATGAGCAGTTCTTC
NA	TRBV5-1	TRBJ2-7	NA	CASSSLLIGGDKSYEQYF	TGCGCCAGCAGCTCACTACTTATAGGTGGGGACAAATCCTACGAGCAGTACTTC
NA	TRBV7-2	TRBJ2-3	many	CASSLAPGAGTDTQYF	TGTGCCAGCAGCTTAGCGCCAGGGGCGGGTACAGATACGCAGTATTTT
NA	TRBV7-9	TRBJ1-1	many	CASSSWGREAFF	TGTGCCAGCAGCAGTTGGGGTCGCGAAGCTTTCTTT
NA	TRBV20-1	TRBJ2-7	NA	CSAKEVGYEQYF	TGCAGTGCTAAGGAGGTAGGGTACGAGCAGTACTTC
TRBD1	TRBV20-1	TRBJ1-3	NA	CSARDSGQGRNTIYF	TGCAGTGCTAGAGATTCCGGACAGGGGAGGAACACCATATATTTT
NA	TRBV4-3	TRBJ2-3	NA	CASSRGAVPGTDTQYF	TGCGCCAGCAGCCGGGGGGCCGTGCCGGGCACAGATACGCAGTATTTT
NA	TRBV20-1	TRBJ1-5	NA	CSARVTKPGNQPQHF	TGCAGTGCTAGAGTGACCAAACCGGGGAATCAGCCCCAGCATTTT
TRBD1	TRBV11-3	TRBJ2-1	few	CASSSTGASYNEQFF	TGTGCCAGCAGCTCGACAGGGGCGTCCTACAATGAGCAGTTCTTC
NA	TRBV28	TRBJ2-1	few	CASTEGEGRWFF	TGTGCCAGCACTGAGGGGGAGGGCCGATGGTTCTTC
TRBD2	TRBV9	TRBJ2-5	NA	CASSVASGAFGGTQYF	TGTGCCAGCAGCGTAGCTAGCGGGGCCTTCGGGGGGACCCAGTACTTC
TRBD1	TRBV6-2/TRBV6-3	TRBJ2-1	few	CASKLTGASTYNEQFF	TGTGCCAGCAAACTGACAGGGGCCAGTACCTACAATGAGCAGTTCTTC